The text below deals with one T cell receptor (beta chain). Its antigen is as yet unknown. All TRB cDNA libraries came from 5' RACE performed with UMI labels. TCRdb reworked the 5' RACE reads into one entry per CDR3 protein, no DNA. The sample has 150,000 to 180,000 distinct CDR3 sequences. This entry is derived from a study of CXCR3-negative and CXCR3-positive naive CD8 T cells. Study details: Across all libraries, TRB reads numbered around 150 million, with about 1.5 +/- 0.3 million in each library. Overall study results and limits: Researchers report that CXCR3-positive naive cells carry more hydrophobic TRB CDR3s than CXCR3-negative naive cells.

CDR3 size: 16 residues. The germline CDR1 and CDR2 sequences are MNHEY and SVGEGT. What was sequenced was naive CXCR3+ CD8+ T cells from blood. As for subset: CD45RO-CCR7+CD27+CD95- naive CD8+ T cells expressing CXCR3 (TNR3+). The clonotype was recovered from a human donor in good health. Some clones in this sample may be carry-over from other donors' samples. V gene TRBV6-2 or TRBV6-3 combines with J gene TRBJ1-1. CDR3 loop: CASSYGMGLLVAEAFF.